These T cell receptor beta chains were read from a single sample in a study of T cell changes during pregnancy in multiple sclerosis. Data came from immunoSEQ multiplex PCR; TCRdb stores just in-frame clones and leaves some out. The sample has around 50,000 clones, 92% seen once. Sequencing used CD4+ T cells from peripheral blood mononuclear cells, obtained after pregnancy. The receptors were sampled from a female donor in good health, enrolled as a control in a pregnancy study. The CDR3 runs from the conserved cysteine through the conserved F or W.

V gene: TRBV7-9; CDR3 protein: CASSPQGHNTEAFF
V gene: TRBV6-5; CDR3 protein: CASSYRGSGVGGYTF
V gene: TRBV27; CDR3 protein: CASRLTGYNNEQFF
V gene: TRBV7-3; CDR3 protein: CASSRRGNGADTQYF
V gene: TRBV7-2; CDR3 protein: CASSLRLAGASYNEQFF
V gene: TRBV5-4; CDR3 protein: CASSPSGWGTDTQYF
V gene: TRBV7-6; CDR3 protein: CASSLAYGGDEKLFF
V gene: TRBV9; CDR3 protein: CASSVGPISGANVLTF
V gene: TRBV5-6; CDR3 protein: CASSPRQGAGHNEQFF
V gene: TRBV4-3; CDR3 protein: CASSQGSNTGGYGYTF
V gene: TRBV6-5; CDR3 protein: CASSSTGSQPQHF
V gene: TRBV19; CDR3 protein: CASSTRLPGQGAFESRAFF
V gene: TRBV11-3; CDR3 protein: CASSLPGQANEAFF
V gene: TRBV7-9; CDR3 protein: CASGGWGDTEAFF
V gene: TRBV6-1; CDR3 protein: CASSESDRVTTEAFF
V gene: TRBV7-2; CDR3 protein: CASTWAGGGETQYF
V gene: TRBV5-6; CDR3 protein: CASSAFMDFEAFF
V gene: TRBV7-7; CDR3 protein: CASSLEGLPQETQYF
V gene: TRBV2; CDR3 protein: CASSSQGQGARSPLHF
V gene: TRBV29-1; CDR3 protein: CSASAGTVNTEAFF
V gene: TRBV6-6; CDR3 protein: CASRRGQDRYYEQYF
V gene: TRBV6-5; CDR3 protein: CASSRRVGAEAFF
V gene: TRBV6-1; CDR3 protein: CASTRSNQPQHF
V gene: TRBV7-9; CDR3 protein: CASTRVSSGTETQYF
V gene: TRBV18; CDR3 protein: CASSSLRTSASSYEQYF
V gene: TRBV28; CDR3 protein: CASSPDRVREQYF
V gene: TRBV18; CDR3 protein: CASSRSLNTEAFF
V gene: TRBV20-1; CDR3 protein: CSARVPKF
V gene: TRBV27; CDR3 protein: CASSLTANTEAFF
V gene: TRBV5-6; CDR3 protein: CASSFDRASGNTIYF
V gene: TRBV5-1; CDR3 protein: CASSFLPGIYGYTF
V gene: TRBV27; CDR3 protein: CASSLKRSSYNSPLHF
V gene: TRBV7-2; CDR3 protein: CASSLGGGINEQFF
V gene: TRBV6-5; CDR3 protein: CASSYSGGSYGYTF
V gene: TRBV2; CDR3 protein: CASRRLNTEAFF
V gene: TRBV10-3; CDR3 protein: CAIGRDSSGANVLTF
V gene: TRBV30; CDR3 protein: CAWSVGSGGANEQFF
V gene: TRBV11-2; CDR3 protein: CASSLDPRGVGGWTEAFF
V gene: TRBV5-1; CDR3 protein: CASSFPDRGGAEAFF
V gene: TRBV6-5; CDR3 protein: CASGSGSGNTIYF
V gene: TRBV11-3; CDR3 protein: CASSPDYPSYEQYF
V gene: TRBV6-6; CDR3 protein: CASEGRHSGNTIYF
V gene: TRBV6-5; CDR3 protein: CASSYPIPGGKNIQYF
V gene: TRBV12-5; CDR3 protein: CASAGISTDTQYF
V gene: TRBV29-1; CDR3 protein: CSVRGGLIDGYTF
V gene: TRBV18; CDR3 protein: CASSTSTGGIEAFF
V gene: TRBV4-3; CDR3 protein: CASGLGGPQPQHF
V gene: TRBV4-1; CDR3 protein: CASSQGAGGRETQYF
V gene: TRBV2; CDR3 protein: CASSQTGVREKLFF
V gene: TRBV6-4; CDR3 protein: CARTVSYEQYF
V gene: TRBV11-3; CDR3 protein: CASGRQGANEQYF
V gene: TRBV18; CDR3 protein: CASSPRATETQYF
V gene: TRBV4-1; CDR3 protein: CASSQVLGGASYNEQFF
V gene: TRBV9; CDR3 protein: CASSARTGAGETQYF
V gene: TRBV14; CDR3 protein: CASSQGIRQGGTEAFF
V gene: TRBV5-1; CDR3 protein: CASSARTGGDYTF
V gene: TRBV27; CDR3 protein: CASLGIAGGLSYGYTF
V gene: TRBV11-2; CDR3 protein: CASGGSNYGYTF
V gene: TRBV28; CDR3 protein: CATDTRDRFGETQYF
V gene: TRBV19; CDR3 protein: CASTRRTGGDSQPQHF